The 23 T cell receptor beta chains below come from one sample, sequenced in a study of beta chain features in type 1 diabetes. General observations from the study: TCRB CDR3 length was moderately but significantly reduced in all four CD4+ subsets of Type 1 diabetes patients.

As every portion of the isolated RNA was reverse transcribed, the sequencing read expressed TCRB transcripts. The assay was immunoSEQ multiplex PCR, and TCRdb's table has in-frame clones only and misses some. This table holds hundreds of thousands of clones, about an eighth found once. No cognate antigen is known for these TCRs. Sequencing used naive CD4+ T cells from blood. Every receptor here comes from a young man with type 1 diabetes.

The V gene is TRBV28, the J gene TRBJ2-7; 7 bases align to TRBD1. V was clipped by 3 bases and J by 4 bases; unmatched bases: 12. Germline V gene data show CDR1 as MDHEN and CDR2 as SYDVKM. The CDR3 length is 16 residues. CDR3 coding DNA: TGTGCCAGCAGTTTGGGGCACAGGGGCCCTCGGTACGAGCAGTACTTC. Protein: CASSLGHRGPRYEQYF. The full variable domain, completed using reference TRBV28 and TRBJ2-7, is DVKVTQSSRYLVKRTGEKVFLECVQDMDHENMFWYRQDPGLGLRLIYFSYDVKMKEKGDIPEGYSVSREKKERFSLILESASTNQTSMYLCASSLGHRGPRYEQYFGPGTRLTVT.

The chain has TRBV2 and TRBJ2-7, with TRBD2 matching 10 bases. The V gene's germline CDR1 is SNHLY and CDR2 FYNNEI. This CDR3 has 15 residues. V gave up 4 bases and J gave up 6 bases; unmatched junction bases: 9. The CDR3, as DNA: TGTGCCAGCAGTGCTCTAGCGGGAGTGCCGTCCGAGCAGTACTTC. This sequence encodes CASSALAGVPSEQYF.

This clone was seen more than once but under ten times. The CDR3 DNA reads TGCAGCGTTGAAGATACGGTAGAGCTGTTTTTT. It is translated as CSVEDTVELFF. The J gene is TRBJ1-4, the V gene TRBV29-1; D unclear. This CDR3 region has 11 residues. Germline-derived CDR1 and CDR2 are SQVTM and ANQGSEA. The germline V and J ends were trimmed by 0 bases and 14 bases, with 10 bases remaining between them.

The genes are TRBV18 and TRBJ1-6; D might be TRBD1 (5 bases). The germline V and J ends were trimmed by 3 bases and 8 bases, with 8 bases remaining between them. Germline V gene data show CDR1 as KGHSH and CDR2 as LQKENI. The CDR3 consists of 13 residues. CDR3 protein: CASSPEGDSPLHF. As DNA, the CDR3 is TGTGCCAGCTCACCCGAAGGGGATTCACCCCTCCACTTT.

This clone occurred a few times. The chain carries TRBV27 and TRBJ2-5; 14 bases align to TRBD2. CDR3 length: 17 residues. Looked up from germline, CDR1 is MNHEY and CDR2 is SMNVEV (reference sequence). V trimming: 3 bases; J trimming: 6 bases; junction bases outside the gene matches: 9. The CDR3 is CASSLSRTSGGPQTQYF. For the CDR3, the DNA is TGTGCCAGCAGTTTGTCAAGGACTAGCGGGGGGCCACAGACCCAGTACTTC.

The chain carries TRBV5-6 and TRBJ2-7; 7 bases are a match to TRBD1. Losses at the gene ends were 2 bases for V and 2 bases for J; bases not matched to a gene: 7. There are 15 residues in the CDR3. The V gene's germline CDR1 is SGHDT and CDR2 YYEEEE. CDR3 sequence (DNA): TGTGCCAGCAGCTTCGACAGGGTTGGGACCTACGAGCAGTACTTC. As protein: CASSFDRVGTYEQYF.

The V gene is TRBV27, the J gene TRBJ2-2; D is ambiguous. Germline V CDR1 and CDR2: MNHEY, SMNVEV (reference sequence). The CDR3 length is 17 residues. The ends were cut back, 1 base at V and 0 bases at J, with 12 bases in the middle. The CDR3 DNA reads TGTGCCAGCAGTTTATTAGGCAGAGCAGCGAACACCGGGGAGCTGTTTTTT. This translates into CASSLLGRAANTGELFF.

The rearrangement uses TRBV10-3 and TRBJ2-5; tentatively, D is TRBD2 (5 bases). V dropped 4 bases and J dropped 9 bases, with 15 bases sitting between them. CDR3 length: 13 amino acids. Germline CDR1 reads ENHRY; CDR2 reads SYGVKD. The CDR3 DNA sequence: TGTGCCATCAGTGGAGGGTTAGGAGCGGCCCAGTACTTC. Translating gives CAISGGLGAAQYF.

The CDR3 spells CASSSGEVTDTQYF. The CDR3 DNA sequence: TGCGCCAGCAGCTCGGGGGAGGTCACAGATACGCAGTATTTT. The V call is TRBV5-1, the J call TRBJ2-3; TRBD2 is a possible D gene (6 bases). The CDR3 loop spans 14 amino acids. CDR1 is SGHRS, CDR2 YFSETQ, per germline. Trimming took off 3 bases at V and 2 bases at J, with 10 bases between the two ends.

This chain connects TRBV19 to TRBJ2-7, with D possibly matching TRBD1 (6 bases). CDR3 size: 15 residues. The germline gives CDR1 LNHDA, CDR2 SQIVND (reference sequence). Trimming took off 5 bases at V and 6 bases at J, with 20 bases between the two ends. DNA of the CDR3: TGTGCCAGTAGTGGCGAGGGGGACAAGTACGGCGAGCAGTACTTC. It yields the protein CASSGEGDKYGEQYF.

The CDR3 DNA follows: TGTGCCAGCAGCATCCGAATTAGCGGGACTAGCACAGATACGCAGTATTTT. It yields the protein CASSIRISGTSTDTQYF. This rearrangement joins TRBV21-1 to TRBJ2-3; the table's TRBD2 call for D was not verified on the DNA. TRBV21-1 constitutes a pseudogene. CDR3 size: 17 residues.

The J gene is TRBJ1-1, the V gene TRBV6-6; no definite D call. V shed 7 bases and J shed 0 bases, with 12 bases lying between them. CDR3 length: 14 residues. Germline V gene sequence: CDR1 MNHNY, CDR2 SVGAGI (reference sequence). CDR3 nucleotides: TGTGCCAGCACTCTTCAGAACATGAACACTGAAGCTTTCTTT. Its translation is CASTLQNMNTEAFF.

V gene TRBV2 combines with J gene TRBJ2-7; TRBD2 matches 7 bases. This CDR3 region has 15 residues. V lost 4 bases and J lost 6; bases outside the gene matches: 12. Germline assignment: CDR1 SNHLY and CDR2 FYNNEI. CDR3: CASSVGAGSPTEQYF. The CDR3 DNA follows: TGTGCCAGCAGTGTTGGAGCGGGGAGCCCCACCGAGCAGTACTTC.

This chain joins TRBV6-5 and TRBJ2-1; D could derive from TRBD1 or TRBD2 (6 bases each). CDR1 is MNHEY and CDR2 is SVGAGI in the germline V gene. The length of the CDR3 is 16 residues. The V and J ends lost 1 base and 4 bases respectively, with 14 bases between them. CDR3 sequence: CASSYFGGRSYNEQFF. The DNA for the CDR3 is TGTGCCAGCAGTTACTTCGGGGGCCGATCATACAATGAGCAGTTCTTC.

This clone was counted once. The chain combines TRBV5-1 with TRBJ2-2, with D tentatively TRBD1 or TRBD2 (6 bases each). From germline, CDR1 is SGHRS and CDR2 YFSETQ. V lost 0 bases to trimming and J lost 5 bases, with 14 bases between them. The CDR3 contains 16 residues. The CDR3 sequence: CASSLDPTRGTGELFF. The CDR3 nucleotides are TGCGCCAGCAGCTTGGACCCGACTAGGGGGACCGGGGAGCTGTTTTTT.

This clone was detected a few times. The chain couples TRBV5-6 to TRBJ2-5, with 8 bases identical to TRBD2. V lost 6 bases and J lost 4; bases outside the gene matches: 8. Germline lookup yields CDR1 SGHDT and CDR2 YYEEEE. The CDR3 totals 14 residues. Here the CDR3 reads CASNIQLAAETQYF. In nucleotides, the CDR3 is TGTGCCAGCAACATCCAACTAGCGGCAGAGACCCAGTACTTC.

The CDR3 coding sequence is TGCAGCGTTCTAGAGAGGGCCGACGAGCAGTACTTC. Protein: CSVLERADEQYF. The rearrangement uses TRBV29-1 and TRBJ2-7, with D tentatively TRBD2 (5 bases). This CDR3 region has 12 residues. CDR1 SQVTM and CDR2 ANQGSEA come from the germline V gene. Deletions cut 5 bases from V and 5 bases from J, with 13 bases between.

The chain combines TRBV7-2 with TRBJ2-1, with D tentatively TRBD1 (6 bases). V dropped 0 bases and J dropped 3 bases, with 9 bases sitting between them. There are 15 residues in the CDR3. In germline, CDR1 is SGHTA, CDR2 FQGNSA. The CDR3 DNA reads TGTGCCAGCAGCTTAGCGGGGGCGGGCTACAATGAGCAGTTCTTC. Protein product: CASSLAGAGYNEQFF.

CDR3 coding DNA: TGTGCCAGCAGCGCCCAAATGTCCTGGGGCGGGAGTGGAGACACCGGGGAGCTGTTTTTT. Translated, it gives CASSAQMSWGGSGDTGELFF. V usage is TRBV9 and J usage is TRBJ2-2; 7 bases map to TRBD2. The germline gives CDR1 SGDLS, CDR2 YYNGEE. V trimming: 3 bases; J trimming: 3 bases; junction bases outside the gene matches: 20. This CDR3 is 20 amino acids long.

This clone was found a few times. The chain has TRBV7-9 and TRBJ1-1, with D possibly matching TRBD1 (6 bases). There are 14 residues in the CDR3. CDR1 and CDR2 (germline): SEHNR, FQNEAQ (reference sequence). Trimming removed 5 bases at V and 8 bases at J, with 18 bases between. CDR3 loop: CASSRGGGFVEAFF. CDR3 in DNA: TGTGCCAGCAGCCGAGGGGGAGGGTTTGTAGAAGCTTTCTTT.

This chain links TRBV6-4 with TRBJ2-7; D call uncertain. CDR3 length: 14 residues. Germline V lookup: CDR1 MRHNA, CDR2 SNTAGT. Trimming left V 7 bases short and J 3 bases short, with 16 bases between. CDR3 loop: CASIPFDHLYEQYF. The DNA for the CDR3 is TGTGCCAGCATCCCCTTTGACCACCTCTACGAGCAGTACTTC.

The V gene is TRBV7-6, the J gene TRBJ1-2; D may be TRBD1 (6 bases). V was trimmed by 5 bases and J by 6 bases, leaving 19 bases between them. CDR1 and CDR2 from the germline V gene are SGHVS and FNYEAQ. The CDR3 has 15 amino acids. The CDR3 DNA sequence: TGTGCCAGCAGCCCGCGCCCACAGGGAAAGGATGGCTACACCTTC. Translation: CASSPRPQGKDGYTF. Combining the CDR3 with reference TRBV7-6 and TRBJ1-2 gives the whole variable domain GAGVSQSPRYKVTKRGQDVALRCDPISGHVSLYWYRQALGQGPEFLTYFNYEAQQDKSGLPNDRFSAERPEGSISTLTIQRTEQRDSAMYRCASSPRPQGKDGYTFGSGTRLTVV.

CDR3 in DNA: TGTGCCAGCAGTTACTCCCAGGGATCCTACGAGCAGTACTTC. As protein: CASSYSQGSYEQYF. The rearrangement uses TRBV6-5 and TRBJ2-7, with D tentatively TRBD1 (5 bases). The CDR3 is 14 residues long. Between the trimmed V and J ends, which lost 0 bases and 1 base, there was a span of 7 bases. Germline values: CDR1 MNHEY, CDR2 SVGAGI.